This passage covers 3 T cell receptor beta chains from one sample sequenced in a study of T-cell memory formation after mild COVID-19. TCRdb passed the 5' RACE reads through MiXCR, listing each CDR3 protein once. The sample has 140,000 to 150,000 distinct CDR3 sequences, approximately 5.7% seen once. Sequenced sample: PBMCs or a T cell subset sorted from them (not recorded which). These receptors were obtained from an adult woman who had mild COVID-19 (a few samples of this study predate the infection). Cell type and time point are not known.

This clonotype was seen more than once but under ten times. The CDR3 sequence is CASSLAGGNQETQYF. The CDR3, as DNA: TGTGCCAGCAGTTTAGCAGGGGGGAATCAAGAGACCCAGTACTTC. The J gene is TRBJ2-5, the V gene TRBV12-3 or TRBV12-4; D is tentatively TRBD1 or TRBD2 (6 bases each). Trimming took off 0 bases at V and 2 bases at J, with 10 bases between the two ends. The CDR3 extends over 15 amino acids.

This clonotype was recorded a few times. The rearrangement uses TRBV30 and TRBJ2-7; 11 nucleotides match TRBD1. Per the germline V gene, CDR1 is GTSNPN and CDR2 is SVGIG (reference sequence). This CDR3 has 11 residues. The chain's CDR3 is CAGTGGYEQYF. CDR3 nucleotides: TGTGCTGGGACAGGGGGCTACGAGCAGTACTTC. Full variable domain (missing parts from reference TRBV30 and TRBJ2-7): SQTIHQWPATLVQPVGSPLSLECTVEGTSNPNLYWYRQAAGRGLQLLFYSVGIGQISSEVPQNLSASRPQDRQFILSSKKLLLSDSGFYLCAGTGGYEQYFGPGTRLTVT.

This clonotype was counted many times. This chain joins TRBV5-1 and TRBJ2-1; TRBD2 is a possible D gene (5 bases). The CDR3 spans 13 residues. The germline CDR1 and CDR2 sequences are SGHRS and YFSETQ. Between the trimmed V and J ends, which lost 0 bases and 15 bases, there was a span of 16 bases. The DNA for the CDR3 is TGCGCCAGCAGCTTGGGGGGAGATATGGGCAGGTTCTTC. This translates into CASSLGGDMGRFF.